The 5 T cell receptor beta chains given below trace back to one sample, sequenced in a study of blood T cells in healthy people across ages. It was with a sample-barcoded 5' primer and a J-beta primer mix that a second PCR of roughly 7 to 11 cycles was run. TCRdb passed the 5' RACE reads through MiXCR, listing each CDR3 protein once. This sample has 760,000 or so distinct CDR3 sequences, with approximately 25% found just once. This same sample was also taken into another study, of T cells of mothers and their children.

Sequenced material: blood. These receptors were taken from a boy aged 5-17 years in good health.

The gene calls are TRBV5-1 and TRBJ2-5, with 9 bases that match TRBD2. The J call is in doubt because the DNA end fits TRBJ2-1 better. The germline V gene encodes CDR1 SGHRS and CDR2 YFSETQ. CDR3 length: 16 residues. The CDR3 coding sequence is TGCGCCAGCAGCTTGGTCCCGGCGGGAGGGGGCTATGAGCAGTTCTTC. This gives the protein CASSLVPAGGGYEQFF.

The chain has TRBV24-1 and TRBJ2-7; 9 nucleotides line up with TRBD2. CDR3 length: 15 amino acids. V shed 4 bases, J shed 0 bases, and the junction held 3 bases outside the gene matches. CDR1 and CDR2 (germline): KGHDR, SFDVKD. CDR3 sequence: CATSDGLASSYEQYF. DNA for the CDR3: TGTGCCACCAGTGACGGACTAGCGAGCTCCTACGAGCAGTACTTC.

Here the CDR3 reads CASNPDSKETQYF. The CDR3 nucleotides are TGCGCCAGCAACCCGGACAGTAAAGAGACCCAGTACTTC. The gene calls are TRBV10-2 and TRBJ2-5; a weak D match, TRBD1 (6 bases). The CDR3 sequence is 13 residues long. Trimming took off 7 bases at V and 3 bases at J, with 12 bases between the two ends. Germline lookup yields CDR1 WSHSY and CDR2 SAAADI.

This clonotype was detected only once. The chain recombines TRBV2 with TRBJ2-3, with 8 bases identical to TRBD2. The ends lost 2 bases at V and 6 bases at J; junction bases unmatched: 7. Germline CDR1 SNHLY, CDR2 FYNNEI. This CDR3 spans 15 amino acids. The DNA of the CDR3 is TGTGCCAGCAGTGAAATGCGGGGGGCGCAGGATACGCAGTATTTT. Its translation is CASSEMRGAQDTQYF. The full variable domain, in which reference TRBV2 and TRBJ2-3 provide the parts outside the CDR3, is EPEVTQTPSHQVTQMGQEVILRCVPISNHLYFYWYRQILGQKVEFLVSFYNNEISEKSEIFDDQFSVERPDGSNFTLKIRSTKLEDSAMYFCASSEMRGAQDTQYFGPGTRLTVL.

The chain carries TRBV20-1 and TRBJ2-5; 14 nucleotides line up with TRBD2. Trimming removed 7 bases from V and 1 base from J; junction bases left unmatched: 5. Germline loops: CDR1 DFQATT, CDR2 SNEGSKA (reference sequence). CDR3 size: 15 residues. Here the CDR3 reads CSVKGLAGAQETQYF. CDR3 bases: TGCAGTGTGAAGGGACTAGCGGGAGCCCAAGAGACCCAGTACTTC.